The TCR beta chain under discussion was sequenced for a study of T cell responses to AZD1222 COVID-19 vaccine. Study-level findings and limits: With dominance at 160-218 and 743-854, vaccine-associated CD4 TCRs spanned spike. Among spike-specific TCRs, nearly half reportedly target unmutated variant regions.

The V end was cut by 4 bases, the J end by 0 bases, with 11 bases between. Germline CDR1 and CDR2: SGHTA and FQGNSA. This CDR3 has 15 amino acids. Concerning this clone itself: Antigen unknown.

The repertoire was sequenced with immunoSEQ multiplex PCR; TCRdb's copy has only in-frame clones and lacks some. The sample includes over 150,000 clones, approximately 91% of them seen just once. The origin of this receptor is an adult in good health. The chain is built from TRBV7-2 and TRBJ2-3; D not resolved. The sequences come from peripheral blood, collected on day 0 of AZD1222 vaccination. For the CDR3, the DNA is TGTGCCAGCAGCTCCTTAGTGGGTAGCACAGATACGCAGTATTTT. Amino acid sequence: CASSSLVGSTDTQYF.